This entry lists 30 T cell receptor beta chains sequenced from one sample in a study of blood T cells in healthy people across ages. PCR was performed a second time for roughly 7 to 11 cycles using a sample-barcoded 5' primer and a J-beta primer mix. One entry per CDR3 protein, called by TCRdb with MiXCR from the 5' RACE reads. The data contain some 940,000 distinct CDR3 sequences, almost 30% of them singletons. These data were likewise used in another study, on T cells of mothers and their children.

Sequenced material: blood. The receptors derive from a woman between 40 and 50 years old in good health.

The rearrangement links TRBV12-3 or TRBV12-4 to TRBJ1-6; possibly TRBD1 for D (5 bases). Deletions cut 2 bases from V and 10 bases from J, with 12 bases between. The CDR3 loop spans 14 amino acids. The CDR3 nucleotides are TGTGCCAGCAGTTTACCACAAAGGGGATCACCCCTCCACTTT. Its translation: CASSLPQRGSPLHF.

This clonotype was seen repeatedly, ten times or more. The chain joins TRBV10-3 to TRBJ2-1; no firm D call. The length of the CDR3 is 15 residues. V lost 6 bases and J lost 2, with 14 bases in between. Germline CDR1 reads ENHRY; CDR2 reads SYGVKD. CDR3 in DNA: TGTGCCATCAGAGAAACCGGTGGTACCTACAATGAGCAGTTCTTC. Its protein product is CAIRETGGTYNEQFF.

This clonotype was picked up one time. It may be a read error: a sequence one base away is much more abundant. The V call is TRBV6-5, the J call TRBJ1-2; a possible D gene is TRBD1 (5 bases). V dropped 6 bases and J dropped 4 bases, with 21 bases sitting between them. Per germline, CDR1 MNHEY and CDR2 SVGAGI. The CDR3 is 16 amino acids. The CDR3 reads CASRPPGTVLGYGYTF. The CDR3 DNA sequence: TGTGCCAGCAGACCGCCCGGGACGGTCTTAGGCTATGGCTACACCTTC.

This clonotype was counted many times. This chain connects TRBV7-8 to TRBJ2-5; D tentatively fits TRBD1 or TRBD2 (6 bases each). CDR1 and CDR2 (germline): SGHVS, FQNEAQ. With 3 bases removed from V and 1 base from J, the gap between germline ends came to 12 bases. This CDR3 contains 15 residues. The CDR3 is CASSFPRGLQETQYF. As DNA, the CDR3 is TGTGCCAGCAGCTTCCCTCGGGGGCTCCAAGAGACCCAGTACTTC.

Concerning this clonotype itself: A read error may be the cause here, since a much bigger clone is one base away. CDR3 residues: CAGSVVKGRSYNEQFF. The CDR3, as DNA: TGTGCCGGCAGCGTAGTGAAGGGGAGGTCCTACAATGAGCAGTTCTTC. The V gene is TRBV9, the J gene TRBJ2-1; TRBD2 might be the D (6 bases). The CDR3 has 16 amino acids. The germline CDR1 and CDR2 sequences are SGDLS and YYNGEE.

The chain is built from TRBV11-1 and TRBJ2-3, with 7 bases lining up with TRBD2. Germline V gene sequence: CDR1 SGHAT, CDR2 FQDESV (reference sequence). V trimming: 8 bases; J trimming: 1 base; junction bases outside the gene matches: 9. The CDR3 contains 15 residues. This CDR3 is CASVGFGGGTDTQYF. The CDR3, as DNA: TGTGCCAGCGTTGGATTTGGGGGGGGCACAGATACGCAGTATTTT.

This clonotype appeared many times. CDR3 region: CASSFLGVTDTQYF. The DNA for the CDR3 is TGTGCCAGCAGCTTCCTGGGCGTCACAGATACGCAGTATTTT. This chain joins TRBV7-9 and TRBJ2-3; D not certain. The V end lost 3 bases, the J end lost 2 bases, and 9 bases lay between the germline ends. Per germline, CDR1 SEHNR and CDR2 FQNEAQ (reference sequence). The CDR3 consists of 14 residues.

This clonotype was seen many times. This chain links TRBV12-3 or TRBV12-4 with TRBJ1-1, with D unclear. V was shortened by 6 bases and J by 5 bases, with 16 bases between the two germline ends. This CDR3 contains 14 residues. The CDR3 DNA sequence: TGTGCCAGCAGGGCTAGGCGGGATTATACTGAAGCTTTCTTT. Translated, it gives CASRARRDYTEAFF.

The chain is built from TRBV7-9 and TRBJ2-1; D gene ambiguous. The germline gives CDR1 SEHNR, CDR2 FQNEAQ (reference sequence). The ends were cut back, 7 bases at V and 0 bases at J, with 13 bases in the middle. The CDR3 covers 15 residues. The CDR3 DNA reads as TGTGCCAGCACGAGGATAGGCCTCTCCTACAATGAGCAGTTCTTC. As protein: CASTRIGLSYNEQFF.

This sequence joins TRBV20-1 and TRBJ2-3; D gene uncertain. The V gene's germline CDR1 is DFQATT and CDR2 SNEGSKA (reference sequence). V lost 3 bases and J 1 base, leaving 8 bases between the germline ends. This CDR3 has 13 amino acids. DNA for the CDR3: TGCAGTGCTAGTCCGGGCGGCACAGATACGCAGTATTTT. Translated: CSASPGGTDTQYF.

The chain uses TRBV6-6 and TRBJ2-1, with D perhaps matching TRBD2 (7 bases). This CDR3 has 15 amino acids. Deletions cut 6 bases from V and 10 bases from J, with 22 bases between. Germline CDR1 is MNHNY and CDR2 is SVGAGI (reference sequence). CDR3 region: CASRERGGSYYEQFF. The CDR3 nucleotides read TGTGCCAGCAGGGAGAGGGGGGGGAGTTACTACGAGCAGTTCTTC.

The V call is TRBV27, the J call TRBJ2-7; D gene ambiguous. The V gene's germline CDR1 is MNHEY and CDR2 SMNVEV (reference sequence). Deletions cut 4 bases from V and 5 bases from J, with 18 bases between. The CDR3 contains 15 residues. CDR3 in amino acids: CASSSFEDPPDEQYF. The CDR3, as DNA: TGTGCCAGCAGTTCCTTCGAGGACCCCCCTGACGAGCAGTACTTC.

V is TRBV13 and J is TRBJ2-7; 9 nucleotides match TRBD2. This CDR3 comprises 15 residues. Germline V lookup: CDR1 PRHDT, CDR2 FYEKMQ (reference sequence). With V trimmed by 0 bases and J by 3 bases, 3 bases remained unmatched. The CDR3 region is CASSLGRTSVYEQYF. The DNA of the CDR3 is TGTGCCAGCAGCTTAGGTCGGACTAGCGTCTACGAGCAGTACTTC.

For this clonotype: Mismatch with germline at one junction end may stem from a read error. The chain joins TRBV28 to TRBJ1-5; possible D gene TRBD1, 5 bases. There are 17 residues in the CDR3. CDR1 and CDR2 from the germline V gene are MDHEN and SYDVKM. As DNA, the CDR3 is TGTACCAGCAGTTTAAGAGGCGGACAACCTAGCAATCAGCCCCAGCATTTT. It codes for CTSSLRGGQPSNQPQHF.

To note about this clonotype: A single base separates this from a much larger clone, so it may be a read error. The rearrangement links TRBV9 to TRBJ1-1; 7 bases are shared with TRBD1. CDR1 SGDLS and CDR2 YYNGEE come from the germline V gene. The CDR3 sequence is 16 residues long. This CDR3 is CASSPRTGLSNTVAFF. CDR3 bases: TGTGCCAGCAGCCCTCGGACAGGACTTTCGAACACTGTAGCTTTCTTT.

The V and J genes are TRBV27 and TRBJ1-5; the D is unclear. Trimming removed 0 bases from V and 5 bases from J, with 11 bases in between. CDR1 MNHEY and CDR2 SMNVEV come from the germline V gene (reference sequence). This CDR3 has 15 residues. The CDR3 DNA follows: TGTGCCAGCAGTTTATCGTCGGACGGATATCAGCCCCAGCATTTT. This translates into CASSLSSDGYQPQHF.

The chain is built from TRBV7-2 and TRBJ2-3; 10 bases are shared with TRBD2. The CDR3 loop spans 14 amino acids. V was pared by 8 bases and J by 5 bases, with 7 bases of the junction left unmatched. Germline V gives CDR1 SGHTA, CDR2 FQGNSA. For the CDR3, the DNA is TGTGCCAGCGAAGCGGGGGGGCCCGGAGATACGCAGTATTTT. Translating gives CASEAGGPGDTQYF.

On this clonotype itself: A clone one base away is much larger, so this may be a read error. This rearrangement joins TRBV29-1 to TRBJ1-2; D not certain. CDR1 is SQVTM, CDR2 ANQGSEA, per germline. The CDR3 has 11 amino acids. V shed 5 bases and J shed 7 bases, with 11 bases lying between them. This chain's CDR3 is CSVLTYSGYTF. The CDR3 coding sequence is TGCAGCGTTCTGACCTACAGTGGCTACACCTTC.

This clonotype was seen a handful of times. The gene calls are TRBV28 and TRBJ2-7; weak D call: TRBD2 (6 bases). Deletions cut 3 bases from V and 0 bases from J, with 12 bases between. The CDR3 runs 15 residues. The germline CDR1 and CDR2 sequences are MDHEN and SYDVKM. In DNA, the CDR3 is TGTGCCAGCAGTTTTCCCCTCGGGAGCTCCTACGAGCAGTACTTC. It specifies CASSFPLGSSYEQYF.

This clonotype was observed a few times. This sequence joins TRBV24-1 and TRBJ2-1, with no clear D. The germline CDR1 and CDR2 sequences are KGHDR and SFDVKD. The CDR3 is 11 residues long. The V gene lost 1 base and the J gene lost 10 bases, with 4 bases spanning the gap. CDR3 loop: CATSDFNEQFF. For the CDR3, the DNA is TGTGCCACCAGTGATTTTAACGAGCAGTTCTTC.

About this clonotype: Germline and junction disagree at one end, which may indicate a read error. This sequence joins TRBV6-5 and TRBJ2-5; 15 positions match TRBD2. Germline values: CDR1 MNHEY, CDR2 SVGAGI. CDR3 size: 18 residues. The CDR3, as DNA: TGTGTCAGCAGTTACTCTCCCGGACTAGCGGGAGGGCCGGAGACCCAGTACTTC. It translates to CVSSYSPGLAGGPETQYF.

This clonotype was found a few times. V gene TRBV2 combines with J gene TRBJ2-5; tentative D call: TRBD2 (5 bases). There are 15 residues in the CDR3. CDR1 is SNHLY and CDR2 is FYNNEI in the germline V gene. The germline V and J ends were trimmed by 0 bases and 4 bases, with 12 bases remaining between them. This CDR3 reads CASSEAPSGGETQYF. The CDR3 DNA follows: TGTGCCAGCAGTGAAGCGCCGAGCGGTGGAGAGACCCAGTACTTC.

In its sample, this clonotype was seen a few times. The CDR3 DNA reads as TGTGCCAGCAGTAAGGGGATACCTAATGAGCAGTTCTTC. Encoded protein: CASSKGIPNEQFF. The V and J genes are TRBV2 and TRBJ2-1; a possible D gene is TRBD1 (5 bases). V was cut by 5 bases and J by 7 bases, with 12 bases left in between. Germline lookup yields CDR1 SNHLY and CDR2 FYNNEI. The CDR3 runs to 13 residues. The full variable domain, in which reference TRBV2 and TRBJ2-1 provide the parts outside the CDR3, is EPEVTQTPSHQVTQMGQEVILRCVPISNHLYFYWYRQILGQKVEFLVSFYNNEISEKSEIFDDQFSVERPDGSNFTLKIRSTKLEDSAMYFCASSKGIPNEQFFGPGTRLTVL.

The chain recombines TRBV7-2 with TRBJ1-5; D may be TRBD1 (5 bases). The CDR3 is made up of 16 amino acids. Between the trimmed V and J ends, which lost 1 base and 6 bases, there was a span of 16 bases. Per germline, CDR1 SGHTA and CDR2 FQGNSA. CDR3 coding DNA: TGTGCCAGCAGCTTAGAACCTGGGGCGATGGGTCAGCCCCAGCATTTT. As protein: CASSLEPGAMGQPQHF.

There are many counts of this clonotype. V is TRBV4-1 and J is TRBJ1-2, with TRBD1 matching over 7 bases. This CDR3 comprises 13 residues. Germline CDR1 reads MGHRA; CDR2 reads YSYEKL. The trim removed 0 bases at V and 8 bases at J, leaving 3 bases unmatched. The CDR3 DNA is TGCGCCAGCAGCCAAGATGGGACAGCGGGCTACACCTTC. Translating it yields CASSQDGTAGYTF.

This sequence joins TRBV4-3 and TRBJ2-6; D ambiguous. The CDR3 contains 17 residues. V was clipped by 0 bases and J by 0 bases, with 9 bases between them. The germline V gene has CDR1 LGHNA and CDR2 YSLEER. The CDR3 is CASSQELRPSGANVLTF. The DNA for the CDR3 is TGCGCCAGCAGCCAAGAGTTGAGACCCTCTGGGGCCAACGTCCTGACTTTC.

In its sample, this clonotype was seen many times. This chain links TRBV6-5 with TRBJ1-4, with unresolved D. V shed 5 bases and J shed 3 bases, with 13 bases lying between them. Germline CDR1 MNHEY, CDR2 SVGAGI. The CDR3 has 15 residues. The CDR3: CASSTGIRSNEKLFF. For the CDR3, the DNA is TGTGCCAGCAGTACCGGGATCCGATCTAATGAAAAACTGTTTTTT.

This clonotype has only a few counts. The genes are TRBV27 and TRBJ1-4; no clear D. This CDR3 comprises 15 residues. The germline V gene has CDR1 MNHEY and CDR2 SMNVEV (reference sequence). With 6 bases removed from V and 7 bases from J, the gap between germline ends came to 18 bases. CDR3 DNA sequence: TGTGCCAGCAGGGACCGGGCACTGAGGAGTGAAAAACTGTTTTTT. It encodes CASRDRALRSEKLFF.

This clonotype was recorded a few times. The genes are TRBV20-1 and TRBJ2-5; D gene uncertain. The CDR3 is made up of 13 amino acids. Trimming removed 1 base at V and 5 bases at J, with 11 bases between. Germline assignment: CDR1 DFQATT and CDR2 SNEGSKA (reference sequence). The CDR3 here is CSARAITTETQYF. CDR3 nucleotide sequence: TGCAGTGCTAGAGCGATTACTACGGAGACCCAGTACTTC.

Ten or more counts support this clonotype. The CDR3 DNA reads TGCGCCAGCAGCTTACTAGCGGTCTCCTACGAGCAGTACTTC. It is translated as CASSLLAVSYEQYF. The rearrangement joins TRBV5-1 to TRBJ2-7; 8 bases are shared with TRBD2. The CDR3 is 14 residues long. The ends lost 2 bases at V and 0 bases at J; junction bases unmatched: 1. Germline CDR1 SGHRS, CDR2 YFSETQ. The full variable domain, in which reference TRBV5-1 and TRBJ2-7 provide the parts outside the CDR3, is KAGVTQTPRYLIKTRGQQVTLSCSPISGHRSVSWYQQTPGQGLQFLFEYFSETQRNKGNFPGRFSGRQFSNSRSEMNVSTLELGDSALYLCASSLLAVSYEQYFGPGTRLTVT.